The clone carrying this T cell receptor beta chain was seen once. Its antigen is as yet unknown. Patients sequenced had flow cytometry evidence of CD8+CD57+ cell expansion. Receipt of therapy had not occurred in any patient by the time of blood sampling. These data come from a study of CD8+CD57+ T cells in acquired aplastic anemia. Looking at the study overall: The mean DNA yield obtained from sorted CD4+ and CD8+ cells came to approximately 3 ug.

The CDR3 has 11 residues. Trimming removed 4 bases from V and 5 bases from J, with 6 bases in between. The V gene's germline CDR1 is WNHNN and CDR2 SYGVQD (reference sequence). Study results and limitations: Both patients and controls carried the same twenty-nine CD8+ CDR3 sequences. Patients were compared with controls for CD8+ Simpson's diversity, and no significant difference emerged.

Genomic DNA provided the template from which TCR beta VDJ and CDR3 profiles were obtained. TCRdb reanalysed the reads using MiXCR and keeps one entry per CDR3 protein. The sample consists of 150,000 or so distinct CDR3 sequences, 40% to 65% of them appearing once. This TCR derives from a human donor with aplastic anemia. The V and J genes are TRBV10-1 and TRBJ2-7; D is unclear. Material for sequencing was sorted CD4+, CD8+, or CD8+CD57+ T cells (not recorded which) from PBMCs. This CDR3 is CASSAPHEQYF. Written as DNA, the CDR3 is TGCGCCAGCAGTGCCCCTCACGAGCAGTACTTC.